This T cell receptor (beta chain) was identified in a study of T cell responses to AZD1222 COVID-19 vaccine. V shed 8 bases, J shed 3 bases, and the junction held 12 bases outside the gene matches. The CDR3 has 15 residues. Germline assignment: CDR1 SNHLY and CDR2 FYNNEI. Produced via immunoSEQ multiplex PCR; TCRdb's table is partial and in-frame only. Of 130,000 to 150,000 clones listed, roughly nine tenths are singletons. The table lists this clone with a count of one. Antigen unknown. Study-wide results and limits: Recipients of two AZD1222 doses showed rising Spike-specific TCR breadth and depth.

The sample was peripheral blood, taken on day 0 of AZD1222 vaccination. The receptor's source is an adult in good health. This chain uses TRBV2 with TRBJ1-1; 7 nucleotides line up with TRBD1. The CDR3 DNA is TGTGCCAGCGTTCGGGGCATGACAGGGTACACTGAAGCTTTCTTT. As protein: CASVRGMTGYTEAFF.